This T cell receptor beta chain comes out of a study of blood T cell repertoires in COVID-19. Study context: The United States, Italy and Spain supplied acute and convalescent COVID-19 samples. From T cells, B-cell-depleted T cells, or PBMCs came the material, which was cDNA or gDNA.

Assay: immunoSEQ multiplex PCR; the TCRdb copy retains only in-frame clones and omits some. The sample includes roughly 47,000 clones, more than 65% of them seen just once. Sequences were obtained from peripheral blood. The sequence was collected from a woman in her 70s with acute or convalescent COVID-19.

The CDR3 coding sequence is TGTGCCACCAGTGAAGGAGGGAATTCACCCCTCCACTTT. The encoded protein is CATSEGGNSPLHF. This chain uses TRBV24-1 with TRBJ1-6, with D unresolved. Germline V CDR1 and CDR2: KGHDR, SFDVKD. The CDR3 runs 13 residues. Trimming removed 4 bases at V and 7 bases at J, with 7 bases between.